This T cell receptor (beta chain) is from a study of beta chain features in type 1 diabetes. Overall study findings and caveats: VDJ junctions in type 1 diabetes patients carried more deletions and fewer insertions. Cells expressing TCR highly could be over-represented by cDNA sequencing.

On average, the one heparinised blood draw given by each donor was approximately 120 mL. With respect to this clone: Its matching antigen is unknown.

The isolated RNA, all of it, was reverse transcribed, so expressed TCRB transcripts were what got sequenced. Generated by immunoSEQ multiplex PCR, the TCRdb table keeps only in-frame clones and is missing some. The sample lists under 900,000 clones; roughly 15% were seen once. The V gene's germline CDR1 is LGHNA and CDR2 YNFKEQ. V was shortened by 1 base and J by 6 bases, with 8 bases between the two germline ends. The CDR3 covers 13 residues. Sample: naive CD4+ T cells from blood. The clonotype was recovered from a woman in her late teens or twenties in good health. J is TRBJ2-3 and V is TRBV4-2, with a tentative D call TRBD2 (6 bases). The CDR3, as DNA: TGTGCCAGCAGCCAAGCTCGGGGGGATACGCAGTATTTT. Amino acids: CASSQARGDTQYF.